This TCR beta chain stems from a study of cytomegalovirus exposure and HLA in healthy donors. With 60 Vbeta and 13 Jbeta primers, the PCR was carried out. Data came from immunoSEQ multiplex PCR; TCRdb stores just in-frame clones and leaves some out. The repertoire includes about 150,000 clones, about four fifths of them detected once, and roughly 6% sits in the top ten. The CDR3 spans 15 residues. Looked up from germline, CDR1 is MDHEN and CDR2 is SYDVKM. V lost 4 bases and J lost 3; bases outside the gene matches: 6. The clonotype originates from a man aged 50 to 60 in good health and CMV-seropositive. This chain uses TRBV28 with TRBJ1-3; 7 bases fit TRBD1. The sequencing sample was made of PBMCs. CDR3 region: CASSYDRVVGNTIYF. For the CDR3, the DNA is TGTGCCAGCAGTTACGACAGGGTAGTTGGAAACACCATATATTTT.